Listed here are 8 T cell receptor beta chains from one sample, sequenced in a study of OX40 agonist ivuxolimab in advanced cancers. Profiled with immunoSEQ multiplex PCR; TCRdb holds only in-frame clones, not every one. The table includes tens of thousands of clones, around 80% detected once. The specimen comprised CD4+ or CD8+ T cells sorted from blood, sampled in a trial of the OX40 agonist ivuxolimab. Receptors were obtained from an adult with an advanced solid tumor such as melanoma, head and neck, liver or kidney cancer.

This chain uses TRBV7-2 with TRBJ2-5; D assignment may be TRBD1 or TRBD2 (5 bases each). The V end was cut by 2 bases, the J end by 3 bases, with 13 bases between. This CDR3 has 15 residues. Germline V gene sequence: CDR1 SGHTA, CDR2 FQGNSA. CDR3 bases: TGTGCCAGCAGCTTATATCTGGGGGAAGAAGAGACCCAGTACTTC. Translation: CASSLYLGEEETQYF.

This chain uses TRBV20-1 with TRBJ2-1; weak D call: TRBD2 (5 bases). Trimming pared 5 bases from V and 10 bases from J, leaving 9 bases between. CDR3 size: 10 residues. CDR1 and CDR2 (germline): DFQATT, SNEGSKA (reference sequence). The CDR3 region has the DNA TGCAGTGCTGGTATAGCGGAGCAGTTCTTC. Protein product: CSAGIAEQFF.

The CDR3 is CASSLEPSGFYGYTF. For the CDR3, the DNA is TGTGCCAGCAGCTTAGAACCCTCCGGGTTCTATGGCTACACCTTC. The chain joins TRBV11-3 to TRBJ1-2; unclear D gene. The ends were cut back, 0 bases at V and 4 bases at J, with 12 bases in the middle. CDR1 SGHNT and CDR2 YENEEA come from the germline V gene. This CDR3 has 15 residues.

The CDR3 DNA is TGTGCCAGCAGTTACTCTAGGGTAATGAACACTGAAGCTTTCTTT. Translation: CASSYSRVMNTEAFF. The chain recombines TRBV6-6 with TRBJ1-1, with D unresolved. The V end lost 0 bases, the J end lost 0 bases, and 8 bases lay between the germline ends. The length of the CDR3 is 15 residues. Germline CDR1 is MNHNY and CDR2 is SVGAGI (reference sequence).

The chain is built from TRBV18 and TRBJ1-2; weak D call: TRBD1 (5 bases). V lost 3 bases to trimming and J lost 4 bases, with 9 bases between them. This CDR3 region has 13 residues. Germline values: CDR1 KGHSH, CDR2 LQKENI. The CDR3 here is CASSPGTSYGYTF. The CDR3 nucleotides read TGTGCCAGCTCACCCGGGACCTCCTATGGCTACACCTTC.

This clone was counted only a few times. This sequence joins TRBV5-1 and TRBJ1-2; D is possibly TRBD1 (6 bases). This CDR3 comprises 13 residues. CDR1 SGHRS and CDR2 YFSETQ come from the germline V gene. The V gene lost 6 bases and the J gene lost 2 bases, with 11 bases spanning the gap. The CDR3 DNA reads as TGCGCCAGCACCGATACAGGGAACTATGGCTACACCTTC. It encodes CASTDTGNYGYTF.

This chain connects TRBV9 to TRBJ1-1, with D hard to call. V was trimmed by 0 bases and J by 4 bases, leaving 13 bases between them. Germline assignment: CDR1 SGDLS and CDR2 YYNGEE. The CDR3 has 15 residues. DNA of the CDR3: TGTGCCAGCAGCGTAGATACATCAATAGGCACTGAAGCTTTCTTT. This encodes CASSVDTSIGTEAFF.

This clone has more than one count but fewer than ten. This chain connects TRBV18 to TRBJ1-1; no clear D. Germline CDR1 and CDR2: KGHSH and LQKENI. The CDR3 is 12 amino acids. V lost 3 bases, J lost 5 bases, and 7 bases lay in between. CDR3 coding DNA: TGTGCCAGCTCACCGGCGGGAACTGAAGCTTTCTTT. Protein sequence: CASSPAGTEAFF.